This TCR beta chain was recorded in a study of blood T cell repertoires in COVID-19. Background on the study: Some COVID-19 samples were acute and others convalescent; all came from the United States, Italy and Spain. Sources were T cells, B-cell-depleted T cells, or PBMCs; the material itself was cDNA or gDNA.

Original data processing: Amplified reference gene primers provided the basis for estimating nucleated cell counts. The method was immunoSEQ multiplex PCR; TCRdb's version includes in-frame clones alone and lacks a portion of them. V, J and clone size were drawn from that table, and D and trimming were deduced from the DNA. The repertoire holds roughly 19,000 clones, with roughly 90% as singletons. Germline V gives CDR1 PRHDT, CDR2 FYEKMQ (reference sequence). The CDR3 loop spans 14 amino acids. The ends were cut back, 4 bases at V and 0 bases at J, with 10 bases in the middle. V gene TRBV13 combines with J gene TRBJ2-7; no clear D. The specimen sequenced was peripheral blood. The sequence was obtained from a human donor in a cohort sampled during active COVID-19. In nucleotides, the CDR3 is TGTGCCAGCAGCTCTCGACACCTCTCCTACGAGCAGTACTTC. Encoded protein: CASSSRHLSYEQYF.